Given below is one TCR beta chain in context. Its antigen remains unidentified. Base qualities are not recorded, but no much larger clone differs from it by a single base. Participants in the prospective study were aged about 18 to 89 years, lived in about two dozen United States geographic areas, and enrolled through a virtual design. In the prospective study, cohorts were assigned on the basis of participant-reported clinical history obtained from a screening survey and a study questionnaire. Exposed participants had been in contact, within 2 weeks of entering the study, with a person who had a PCR-confirmed or clinician-diagnosed case of COVID-19. Mobile phlebotomists in the prospective study collected whole blood, serum and a nasopharyngeal or oropharyngeal swab from every participant. Participants in the prospective study had the option to provide additional blood draws and questionnaires over an approximately 2-month period. Prospective study blood samples were shipped either frozen or at room temperature before DNA extraction.

TCRbeta CDR3 regions were amplified from genomic DNA using the immunoSEQ Assay, a bias-controlled multiplex PCR. The study's processing was this. The number of nucleated cells in each sample was estimated from the amplification of reference gene primers within the assay. Sequence reads were collapsed and filtered to measure the absolute abundance of every unique TCRbeta CDR3 rearrangement. For each sample, productive Simpson clonality was calculated as the square root of Simpson's diversity index over productive rearrangements. TCRdb took this table from immuneACCESS and kept in-frame rearrangements with V and J called. Such tables lack part of the clones; where checked against another copy, unresolved V genes explain under half of the gap, and the rest is unexplained. The D gene and trimming were derived from the DNA, and the V and J assignments and clone size from that table. The sample data list about 320,000 clones, and around 84% of these were observed just once. The top ten clonotypes cover 1.5% to 2% of the sample.

CDR1 and CDR2, per the germline V gene (reference sequence), are SEHNR and FQNEAQ. The cysteine opens and the phenylalanine closes a CDR3 of 16 amino acids. CDR3 DNA only is kept here, 48 bases in frame from base 1. The trim is 2 bases for V and 8 bases for J, with a gap of 21 bases between the germline ends. These data originate in a study of blood T cell repertoires in COVID-19 (dated by TCRdb to 2018 to 2020). For the wider study: Collaborator samples came from the United States, Italy and Spain and covered acute and convalescent phases of COVID-19. The prospective study material was composed of cDNA or gDNA derived from T cells, B-cell-depleted T cells, or PBMCs. The dataset comprised deeply sampled blood TCRbeta repertoires from subjects exposed to, actively infected with, or recovered from COVID-19. The repertoires were made available in a free public database intended to serve as a resource for research on the immune response to SARS-CoV-2. Samples were obtained from the ongoing ImmuneRACE study (first 160 participants) and from about 1,300 subjects provided by 6 global collaborators. Nearly every sample came with metadata listing a de-identified subject ID, COVID-19 status, age in years and sex. Where available, HLA class I and class II types were obtained from metadata supplied by the sample provider rather than from assay-based typing.

What the work shows at the level of the full study, not this receptor alone: How much clinical and demographic metadata was included differed by source and by participant, and the metadata was provided uncurated.

This clonotype originated in a woman aged 30 to 39 who had been exposed to COVID-19. Here the chain combines TRBV7-9 and TRBJ1-2; the D region possibly corresponds to TRBD1 (6 bases align). The sequenced sample was PBMCs or T cells enriched from blood (not recorded which). DNA sequence: TGTGCCAGCAGCTTATTGGGCAGGGGCTATGACTGGGGCTACACCTTC. Translated, this gives CASSLLGRGYDWGYTF. When the CDR3 is completed using the reference TRBV7-9 and TRBJ1-2 genes on either side, the full variable domain is DTGVSQNPRHKITKRGQNVTFRCDPISEHNRLYWYRQTLGQGPEFLTYFQNEAQLEKSRLLSDRFSAERPKGSFSTLEIQRTEQGDSAMYLCASSLLGRGYDWGYTFGSGTRLTVV.